These T cell receptor beta chains were read from a single sample in a study of blood T cell repertoires in COVID-19. Assay used: immunoSEQ multiplex PCR; TCRdb lists only in-frame clones, some missing. The table has under 200,000 clones, roughly 80% seen once. The sample consisted of peripheral blood. Receptors originate from a woman in her thirties or forties with acute or convalescent COVID-19. Both conserved end residues are part of each CDR3.

J: TRBJ2-5; length: 18; V: TRBV7-9; CDR3: CASSLPGTSGGGRETQYF
J: TRBJ1-3; length: 15; V: TRBV6-5; CDR3: CASSSGQAPGNTIYF
J: TRBJ1-2; length: 12; V: TRBV2; CDR3: CASSVGGVSYTF
J: TRBJ2-7; length: 18; V: TRBV3-1/TRBV3-2; CDR3: CASSHSLMGRAGGREQYF
J: TRBJ2-1; length: 13; V: TRBV12-3/TRBV12-4; CDR3: CASSADRYNEQFF
J: TRBJ1-2; length: 13; V: TRBV5-8; CDR3: CASRTGQGDGYTF
J: TRBJ1-6; length: 15; V: TRBV5-1; CDR3: CASSPLTPSNSPLHF
J: TRBJ2-5; length: 14; V: TRBV20-1; CDR3: CSASATGQGETQYF
J: TRBJ2-7; length: 14; V: TRBV5-4; CDR3: CASSAPGINYEQYF
J: TRBJ1-1; length: 14; V: TRBV19; CDR3: CASSILDRVTEAFF
J: TRBJ1-2; length: 15; V: TRBV5-1; CDR3: CASSLGLAEGHGYTF
J: TRBJ2-3; length: 15; V: TRBV6-5; CDR3: CASSRLAGGPDTQYF
J: TRBJ2-1; length: 13; V: TRBV27; CDR3: CASRRGTYNEQFF
J: TRBJ2-7; length: 15; V: TRBV30; CDR3: CAWSGRGSHSYEQYF
J: TRBJ1-2; length: 12; V: TRBV5-1; CDR3: CASSSEEGGYTF